This T cell receptor beta chain was observed in a study of metastatic and nonmetastatic thyroid tumors. Study summary: Repertoire comparison spanned blood and tumor or nodule tissue of malignant and benign thyroid patients. Whole-study findings and limits: For both blood and tumor, malignant thyroid tumors reportedly showed significantly higher TCR beta diversity than benign nodules did.

The CDR3 is 14 amino acids. In germline, CDR1 is DFQATT, CDR2 SNEGSKA (reference sequence). The V end was cut by 3 bases, the J end by 4 bases, with 15 bases between. Thyroid surgery took place with no prior treatment in any patient. Ten or more counts support this clone. Its antigen is unidentified. In the original analysis: A classifier for distant metastasis in papillary thyroid cancer was constructed using CDR3 differences observed across clinicopathological groups. Using MiXCR, TCRdb reanalyzed the PCR reads. TCRdb's processing, not the authors', yielded these V and J calls. This repertoire shows roughly 65,000 clones, 13% to 15% found once; its top ten account for over 6%.

The TCR was taken from a male donor with papillary thyroid cancer or a benign thyroid nodule (not recorded which). Some clones in this sample may be carry-over from other donors' samples. The sample comprised blood. The genes are TRBV20-1 and TRBJ1-2; weak D call: TRBD1 (5 bases). CDR3 residues: CSASNEGPVYGYTF. CDR3 DNA: TGCAGTGCTAGTAACGAGGGACCGGTCTATGGCTACACCTTC.